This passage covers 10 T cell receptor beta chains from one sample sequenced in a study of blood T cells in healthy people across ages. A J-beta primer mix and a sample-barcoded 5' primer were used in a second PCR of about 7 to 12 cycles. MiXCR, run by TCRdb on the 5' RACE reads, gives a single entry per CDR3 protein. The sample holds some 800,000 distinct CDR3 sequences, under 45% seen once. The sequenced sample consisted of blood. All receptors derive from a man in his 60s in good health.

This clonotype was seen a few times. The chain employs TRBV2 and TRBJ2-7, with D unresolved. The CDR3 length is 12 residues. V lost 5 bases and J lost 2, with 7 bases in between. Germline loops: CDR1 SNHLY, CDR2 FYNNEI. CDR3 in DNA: TGTGCCAGCAGTATGACAACCTACGAGCAGTACTTC. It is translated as CASSMTTYEQYF.

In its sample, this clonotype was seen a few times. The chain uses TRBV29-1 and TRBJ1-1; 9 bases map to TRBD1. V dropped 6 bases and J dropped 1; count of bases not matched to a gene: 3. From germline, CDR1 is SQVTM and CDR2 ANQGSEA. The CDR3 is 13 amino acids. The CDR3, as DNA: TGCAGCGTGAGGGACAGGGCGAACACTGAAGCTTTCTTT. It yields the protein CSVRDRANTEAFF.

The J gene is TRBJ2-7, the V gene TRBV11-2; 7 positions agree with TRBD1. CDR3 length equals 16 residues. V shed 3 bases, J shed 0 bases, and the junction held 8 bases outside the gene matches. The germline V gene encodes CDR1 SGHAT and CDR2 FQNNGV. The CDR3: CASSFEGQVHSYEQYF. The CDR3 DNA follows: TGTGCCAGCAGCTTCGAAGGACAGGTTCACTCCTACGAGCAGTACTTC.

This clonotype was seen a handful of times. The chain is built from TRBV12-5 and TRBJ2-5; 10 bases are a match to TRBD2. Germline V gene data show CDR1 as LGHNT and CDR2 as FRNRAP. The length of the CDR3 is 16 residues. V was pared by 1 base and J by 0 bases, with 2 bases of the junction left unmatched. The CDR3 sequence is CASGLGSGGNQETQYF. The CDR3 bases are TGTGCTAGTGGTTTGGGTAGCGGGGGGAACCAAGAGACCCAGTACTTC.

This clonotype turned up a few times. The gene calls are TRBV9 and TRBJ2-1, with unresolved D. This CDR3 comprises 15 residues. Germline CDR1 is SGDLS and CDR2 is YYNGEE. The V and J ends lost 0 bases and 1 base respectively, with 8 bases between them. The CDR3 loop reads CASSVGKGSYNEQFF. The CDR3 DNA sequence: TGTGCCAGCAGCGTAGGTAAGGGATCCTACAATGAGCAGTTCTTC.

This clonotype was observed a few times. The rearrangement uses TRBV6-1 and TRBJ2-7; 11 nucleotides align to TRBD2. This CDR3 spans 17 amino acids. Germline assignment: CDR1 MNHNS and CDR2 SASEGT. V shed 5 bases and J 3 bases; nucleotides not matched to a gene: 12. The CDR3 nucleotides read TGTGCCAGCAGTCCTTACCCAACTAGCGGGGGTAACTACGAGCAGTACTTC. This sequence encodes CASSPYPTSGGNYEQYF.

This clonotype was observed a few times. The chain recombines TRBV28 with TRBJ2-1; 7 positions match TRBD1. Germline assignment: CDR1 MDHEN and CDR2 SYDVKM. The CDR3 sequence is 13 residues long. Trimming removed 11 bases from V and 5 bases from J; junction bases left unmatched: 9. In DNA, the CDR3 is TGTGCCGGGAACAGGGGAATCGACAATGAGCAGTTCTTC. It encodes CAGNRGIDNEQFF.

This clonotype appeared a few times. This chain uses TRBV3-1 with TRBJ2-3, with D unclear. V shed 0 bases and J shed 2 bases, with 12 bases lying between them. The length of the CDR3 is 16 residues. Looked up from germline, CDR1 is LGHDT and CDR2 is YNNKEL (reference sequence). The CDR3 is CASSQESGPLTDTQYF. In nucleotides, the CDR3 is TGTGCCAGCAGCCAAGAATCCGGGCCTCTCACAGATACGCAGTATTTT.

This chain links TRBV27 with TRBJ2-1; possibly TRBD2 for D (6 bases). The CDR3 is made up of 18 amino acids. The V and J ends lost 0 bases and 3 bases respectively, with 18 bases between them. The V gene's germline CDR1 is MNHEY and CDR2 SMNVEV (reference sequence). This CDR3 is CASSLSGRTGTFYNEQFF. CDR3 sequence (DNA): TGTGCCAGCAGTTTATCAGGGCGGACCGGGACTTTCTACAATGAGCAGTTCTTC.

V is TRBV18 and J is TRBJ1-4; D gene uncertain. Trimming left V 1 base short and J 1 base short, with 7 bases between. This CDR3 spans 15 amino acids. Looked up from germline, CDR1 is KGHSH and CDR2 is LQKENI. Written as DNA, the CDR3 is TGTGCCAGCTCACCACTAGGGATAACTAATGAAAAACTGTTTTTT. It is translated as CASSPLGITNEKLFF.